The TCR beta chain described here comes from a study of T cells in Graves' hyperthyroidism and ophthalmopathy. From RNA transcripts, TCR beta CDR3 regions were amplified. The study used the HTBI primer set for a first-round RT-PCR of the TCR CDR3. TCRdb analysed the multiplex PCR reads with MiXCR anew, one entry per CDR3 protein. Of 730,000 or so distinct CDR3 sequences listed, 18% were seen once; the top ten hold roughly a sixth. Ten or more counts support this clonotype. This TCR derives from a woman aged 45-60 years with Graves' hyperthyroidism that later progressed to Graves' ophthalmopathy. Sequencing was done on a sample of blood.

The CDR3 protein is CSVEGVGRTEAFF. The DNA for the CDR3 is TGCAGCGTTGAAGGAGTGGGGCGGACTGAAGCTTTCTTT. The chain uses TRBV29-1 and TRBJ1-1; tentatively, D is TRBD1 (5 bases). The germline gives CDR1 SQVTM, CDR2 ANQGSEA. The V end lost 1 base, the J end lost 5 bases, and 11 bases lay between the germline ends. The CDR3 consists of 13 residues.